The rows below give T cell receptor beta chains drawn from one sample of a study of blood T cell repertoires in COVID-19. Assay used: immunoSEQ multiplex PCR; TCRdb lists only in-frame clones, some missing. The table shows 110,000 to 150,000 clones, with over 70% occurring only once. The source material was peripheral blood. The source of these receptors is a human donor in a cohort sampled during active COVID-19. Both conserved end residues are part of each CDR3.

J gene	V gene	CDR3 protein
TRBJ1-2	TRBV5-6	CASSLATGGGYTF
TRBJ1-4	TRBV7-2	CASSLGGRTNEKLFF
TRBJ2-5	TRBV29-1	CSVEVTGVETQYF
TRBJ1-1	TRBV18	CASSPEQATRLSAFF
TRBJ2-5	TRBV7-8	CASSSSGTGEETQYF
TRBJ2-1	TRBV5-1	CASSLGLASYNEQFF
TRBJ2-7	TRBV20-1	CSASAPYEQYF
TRBJ1-1	TRBV3-1/TRBV3-2	CASSQAGGLNTEAFF
TRBJ2-2	TRBV5-4	CASSFGAYKNTGELFF
TRBJ2-2	TRBV28	CASILGGQTGELFF
TRBJ2-1	TRBV4-1	CASSQSPGQGATEQFF
TRBJ1-2	TRBV7-8	CASSQGVQGSYGYTF
TRBJ2-3	TRBV9	CASSVGVAGVQDTQYF
TRBJ1-2	TRBV11-2	CASSLGGAAANYGYTF
TRBJ1-3	TRBV7-9	CASSLLGTGPGNTIYF
TRBJ2-7	TRBV7-9	CASSGMNYEQYF
TRBJ1-2	TRBV15	CATSRDLLGQHGYTF
TRBJ2-6	TRBV4-1	CASSQDLRTGANVLTF
TRBJ2-5	TRBV5-1	CASSLASGSGETQYF
TRBJ2-7	TRBV11-3	CASSQRTSGREQYF
TRBJ2-3	TRBV5-1	CASSLYGGRPSTDTQYF
TRBJ1-2	TRBV19	CASSSGEGYTF
TRBJ1-2	TRBV10-3	CAISDGGANYGYTF
TRBJ1-1	TRBV4-1	CASSRRGGQGAFGNTEAFF
TRBJ1-1	TRBV27	CASTQLRGTEAFF
TRBJ2-1	TRBV5-1	CASTSLAGGSEQFF
TRBJ2-5	TRBV25-1	CASTGWETQYF
TRBJ1-2	TRBV29-1	CSVGQDYGYTF
TRBJ1-2	TRBV7-2	CASSLYLGYTF
TRBJ1-2	TRBV27	CASYRPGDGYTF
TRBJ2-3	TRBV6-5	CASRSRQGGDTQYF
TRBJ1-2	TRBV7-8	CASSLGYGGSAGGYTF
TRBJ2-1	TRBV7-3	CASSPGGGHNEQFF
TRBJ1-3	TRBV3-1/TRBV3-2	CASSPSWQGGNTIYF
TRBJ1-5	TRBV12-5	CASGLPDRRLHF
TRBJ2-7	TRBV4-1	CASSQGSRTYEQYF